This T cell receptor (beta chain) was sequenced during a study of blood T cell repertoires in COVID-19. Study in general: Acute-phase and convalescent COVID-19 samples originated in the United States, Italy and Spain.

V gave up 3 bases and J gave up 9 bases, with 14 bases separating them. The CDR3 length is 13 residues. Germline CDR1 MNHNS, CDR2 SASEGT. Per the original data handling: Counts of nucleated cells, estimated from reference gene primer amplification, were obtained. Produced via immunoSEQ multiplex PCR; TCRdb's table is partial and in-frame only. V and J calls and clone size come straight from that table; D and trimming were deduced from the DNA. Among about 300,000 clones listed, about four fifths were seen once. The receptor was derived from a human donor with COVID-19, enrolled during active disease. The donor label of this sample is uncertain. Sequenced: peripheral blood. V usage is TRBV6-1 and J usage is TRBJ1-1; tentatively, D is TRBD1 (5 bases). The CDR3 coding sequence is TGTGCCAGCAGTGATTACAGGAGGGGACAAGCTTTCTTT. It yields the protein CASSDYRRGQAFF.